This TCR beta chain comes out of a study of circulating CD8 cells and anti-PD-1 response in melanoma. Four subsets defined by PD-1 and/or TIGIT were sorted from live CD3+CD8+TCRalphabeta+ cells. The QIAseq Immune Repertoire TCR panel built the libraries from around 15 ng of total RNA. TCRdb reprocessed the reads via MiXCR and lists one record per CDR3 protein. Here the sample spans 150 to 200 distinct CDR3 sequences, around 9% being singletons. Whole-study findings and limits: Diversity ranked highest in DNEG and lowest in TIGIT subsets.

Judged by abundance, this clonotype is medium-sized. Antigen: not known. CDR1 is SGHTA, CDR2 FQGTGA, per germline. The CDR3 is 20 amino acids. The V gene end was trimmed by 5 bases and the J gene end by 4 bases; junction bases not matched to a gene: 16. Sample: CD8+ T cells from PBMCs, taken at baseline or after one month of anti-PD-1 therapy (not recorded which). V is TRBV7-3 and J is TRBJ2-1; 14 positions match TRBD2. This TCR was recovered from a human donor with melanoma. CDR3 sequence: CASSPGVGLAGVLTYNEQFF. CDR3 DNA: TGTGCCAGCAGCCCCGGGGTGGGACTAGCGGGGGTCTTAACGTACAATGAGCAGTTCTTC.